This TCR beta chain was identified in a study of response to subunit inactivated influenza vaccine. Study results and caveats: T cells newly recruited by each seasonal influenza vaccination are few, the authors suggested.

This clonotype has a handful of counts. Antigen: not known. The germline CDR1 and CDR2 sequences are SQVTM and ANQGSEA. V trimming: 3 bases; J trimming: 3 bases; junction bases outside the gene matches: 6. The CDR3 consists of 15 residues. TCRdb processed the RT-PCR reads anew with MiXCR; each CDR3 protein has one entry. The data hold about 650,000 distinct CDR3 sequences, with less than 15% observed a single time. The starting material was PBMCs from blood, obtained 14 to 15 days before vaccination. The chain employs TRBV29-1 and TRBJ2-1, with 9 nucleotides matching TRBD2. This clonotype was sampled from a man aged 50-60 years who received an inactivated influenza vaccine. The CDR3 coding sequence is TGCAGCGTTGAGGTCCTAGCGGGGAGCTACAATGAGCAGTTCTTC. It translates to CSVEVLAGSYNEQFF.